The T cell receptor beta chain under discussion was sequenced for a study of T cells in Graves' hyperthyroidism and ophthalmopathy (dated by TCRdb to the late 2010s). Regarding the study in general: Peripheral blood was sampled at the time of initial diagnosis, prior to any treatment. Whether ophthalmopathy could be predicted prospectively was tested in an independent validation cohort made up of 18 to 20 hyperthyroidism patients plus 17 patients who later progressed to ophthalmopathy. Following sampling, methimazole starting at 30 mg daily was given to hyperthyroidism patients, and high-dose intravenous methylprednisolone was given to ophthalmopathy patients. To identify TCR V-J signatures that set the groups apart, the researchers used a discovery cohort of about a hundred patients, made up of fewer than 50 with Graves' ophthalmopathy and 57 with stable Graves' hyperthyroidism. The roughly 94 discovery patients were randomly split 7:3 into training and test sets. The paper describes TCR Vbeta CDR3 sequencing of 135 peripheral blood samples, made up of roughly 40 ophthalmopathy patients, 70 to 75 hyperthyroidism patients and 17 progressor patients. In about 6 Graves' hyperthyroidism patients, the study also compared T-cell repertoires from thyroid tissue with T-cell repertoires from blood.

On the study overall, not on this receptor specifically: Most expanded thyroid clonotypes (frequency above 0.001) were also detected in blood, suggesting blood repertoires may reflect thyroid immune responses. In validation, the model predicted progression to ophthalmopathy a median of about 6.5 months before onset, with roughly 68% sensitivity and roughly 77% specificity. In cross-validation, a model built on a 13 V-J signature told ophthalmopathy apart from stable hyperthyroidism with 85% to 90% sensitivity and approximately 81% specificity, and in testing the same model reached 80%/75%. Sample size was not statistically predetermined, and blinding of investigators to group allocation was not performed.

A patient counted as having stable Graves' hyperthyroidism if no progression to ophthalmopathy occurred over 18 months of follow-up. Hyperthyroidism patients were newly diagnosed, had a disease duration of under 2 months, and were aged 18 to 65 years. Exclusion was applied to patients with uncontrolled infections, other autoimmune diseases, pregnancy or lactation. Diagnoses were established on the basis of clinical symptoms, serum thyroxine and TRAb, thyroid ultrasound, and orbital computed tomography. Ficoll-Paque density gradient centrifugation was used to isolate PBMCs from 10 ml of fresh peripheral blood. Total RNA was extracted using Trizol reagent, and RNA quality was assessed on an Agilent 2100 Bioanalyzer. TCR beta CDR3 regions were amplified from RNA transcripts. For the first round of RT-PCR on the TCR CDR3, the HTBI primer set was used together with the Qiagen OneStep RT-PCR kit. A second multiplex PCR round built the libraries, followed by size selection and purification. Sequencing of the libraries was done on an Illumina HiSeq2000 using paired-end 100 bp reads. The authors processed their data as follows. SOAPnuke was used to process the raw data, with reads discarded if the reads contained adapters or uncalled bases, had a mean Phred below 15, or lacked an exact constant-primer or identifier match. High-quality paired reads were merged using COPE v1.2.5, and each unique nucleotide sequence was defined as a clonotype. Clonotypes were aligned to IMGT TRBV, TRBD and TRBJ reference segments using MiTCR v1.1. The analysis was restricted to V-J combinations with a frequency above 0.0001, which together covered 99.2% of the repertoires. A TCS score was defined as the ratio of F50 (clonal expansion) to E x V (chaos), with BLOSUM62-based TCRdist applied between CDR3 peptides within each V-J. Welch's t-statistics and random forest reduced roughly 540 V-J features to around 14, which were used in a naive Bayes classifier (R e1071). The public reads were quality trimmed at Q25 with fastp and then assembled into clones with MiXCR by TCRdb, keeping productive beta chains. A single entry per CDR3 protein holds the most common genes and DNA from its merged rows. The V and J calls reflect TCRdb's pipeline rather than the authors' work. The sample records more than 350,000 distinct CDR3 sequences, 15% of which are singletons. Around a third of the sample is taken by the ten largest.

This clonotype appeared many times. The antigen it recognizes is unknown. No base quality values were provided; no much bigger clone lies one nucleotide off. In the germline V gene, CDR1 corresponds to MNHNS and CDR2 to SASEGT. The CDR3 measures 13 amino acids from cysteine to phenylalanine. The sequence is cut down to CDR3 DNA, 39 bases in frame from base 1. The V end gives up 8 bases and the J end 3 bases, leaving 4 bases in the junction not matched to a gene. Sequencing used blood. The sequence was collected from a woman in her twenties or thirties with Graves' hyperthyroidism. The V and J genes are TRBV6-1 and TRBJ1-5; 7 bases in the junction line up with TRBD1. The CDR3 corresponds to CASQTGINQPQHF. DNA sequence: TGTGCCAGCCAGACAGGGATCAATCAGCCCCAGCATTTT.